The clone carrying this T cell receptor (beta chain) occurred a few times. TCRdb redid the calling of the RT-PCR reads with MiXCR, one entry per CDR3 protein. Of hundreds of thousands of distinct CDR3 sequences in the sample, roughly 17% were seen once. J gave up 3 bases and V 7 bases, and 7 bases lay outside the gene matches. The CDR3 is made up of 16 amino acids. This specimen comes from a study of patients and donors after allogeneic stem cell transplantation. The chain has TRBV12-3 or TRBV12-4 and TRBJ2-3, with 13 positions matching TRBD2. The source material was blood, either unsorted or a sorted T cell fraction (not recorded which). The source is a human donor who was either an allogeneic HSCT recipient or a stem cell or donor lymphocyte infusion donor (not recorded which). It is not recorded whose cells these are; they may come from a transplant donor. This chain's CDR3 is CASTLTSGGRTDTQYF. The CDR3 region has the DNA TGTGCCAGCACCCTGACTAGCGGGGGGCGGACAGATACGCAGTATTTT.